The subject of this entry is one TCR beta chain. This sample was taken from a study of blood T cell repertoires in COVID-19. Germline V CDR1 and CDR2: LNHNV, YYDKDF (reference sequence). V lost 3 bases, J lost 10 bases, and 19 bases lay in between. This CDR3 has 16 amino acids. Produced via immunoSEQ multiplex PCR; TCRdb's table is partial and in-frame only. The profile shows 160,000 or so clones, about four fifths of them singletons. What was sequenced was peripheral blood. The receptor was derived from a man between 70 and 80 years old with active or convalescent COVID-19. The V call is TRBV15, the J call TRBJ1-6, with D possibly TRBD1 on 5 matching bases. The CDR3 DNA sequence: TGTGCCACCAGCAGGCGGGGCATCCTAGGGGCCTCACCCCTCCACTTT. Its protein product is CATSRRGILGASPLHF.